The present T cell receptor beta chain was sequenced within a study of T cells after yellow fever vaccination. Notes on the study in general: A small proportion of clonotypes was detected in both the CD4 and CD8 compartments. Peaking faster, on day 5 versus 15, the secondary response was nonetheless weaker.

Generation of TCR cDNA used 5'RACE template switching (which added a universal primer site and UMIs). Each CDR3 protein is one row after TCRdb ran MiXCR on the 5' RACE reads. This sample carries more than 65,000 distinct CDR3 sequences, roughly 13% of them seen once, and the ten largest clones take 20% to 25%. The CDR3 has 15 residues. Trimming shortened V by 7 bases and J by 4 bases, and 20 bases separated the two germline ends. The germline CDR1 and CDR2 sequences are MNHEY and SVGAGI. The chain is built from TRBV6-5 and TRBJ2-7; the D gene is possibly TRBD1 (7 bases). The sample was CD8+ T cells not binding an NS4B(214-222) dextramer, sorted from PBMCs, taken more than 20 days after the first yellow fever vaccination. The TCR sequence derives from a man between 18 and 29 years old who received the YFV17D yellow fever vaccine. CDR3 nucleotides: TGTGCCAGCAAGGAGGGGGCCTCACCTTGGTACGAGCAGTACTTC. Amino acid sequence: CASKEGASPWYEQYF.